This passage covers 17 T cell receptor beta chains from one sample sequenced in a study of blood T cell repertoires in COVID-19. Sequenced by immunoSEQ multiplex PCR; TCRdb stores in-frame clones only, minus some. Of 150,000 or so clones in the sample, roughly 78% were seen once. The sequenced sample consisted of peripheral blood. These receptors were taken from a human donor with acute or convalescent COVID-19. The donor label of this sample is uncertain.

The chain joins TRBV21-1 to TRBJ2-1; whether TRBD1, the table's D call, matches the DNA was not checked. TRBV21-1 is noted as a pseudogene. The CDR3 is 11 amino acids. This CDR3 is CGDRIYNEQFF. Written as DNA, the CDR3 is TGTGGGGACAGAATCTACAATGAGCAGTTCTTC.

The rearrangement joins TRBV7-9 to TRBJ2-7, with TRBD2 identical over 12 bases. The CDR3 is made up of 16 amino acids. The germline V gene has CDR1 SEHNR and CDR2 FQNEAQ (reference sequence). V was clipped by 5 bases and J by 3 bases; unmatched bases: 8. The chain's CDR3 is CASSRDPGLAGYEQYF. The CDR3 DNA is TGTGCCAGCAGCCGAGACCCGGGACTAGCGGGCTACGAGCAGTACTTC.

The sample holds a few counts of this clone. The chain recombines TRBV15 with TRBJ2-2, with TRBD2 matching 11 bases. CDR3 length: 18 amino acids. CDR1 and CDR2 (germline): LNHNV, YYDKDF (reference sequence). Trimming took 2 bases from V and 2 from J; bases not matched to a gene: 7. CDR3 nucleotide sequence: TGTGCCACCAGCAGACCCGGGACTAGCGGTCTAAACACCGGGGAGCTGTTTTTT. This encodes CATSRPGTSGLNTGELFF.

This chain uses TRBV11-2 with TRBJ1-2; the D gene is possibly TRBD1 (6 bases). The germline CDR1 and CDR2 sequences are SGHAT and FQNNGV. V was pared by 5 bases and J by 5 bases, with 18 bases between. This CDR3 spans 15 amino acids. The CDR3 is CASSRSGGGAYGYTF. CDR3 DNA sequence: TGTGCCAGCAGCCGATCAGGTGGGGGCGCTTATGGCTACACCTTC.

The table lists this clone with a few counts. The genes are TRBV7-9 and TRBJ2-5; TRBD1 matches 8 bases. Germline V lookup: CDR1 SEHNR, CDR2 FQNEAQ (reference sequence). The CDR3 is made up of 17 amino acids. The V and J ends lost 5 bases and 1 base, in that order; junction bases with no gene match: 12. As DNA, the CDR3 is TGTGCCAGCAGCCCCCGGACAGGGAGATCCCTCCAAGAGACCCAGTACTTC. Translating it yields CASSPRTGRSLQETQYF.

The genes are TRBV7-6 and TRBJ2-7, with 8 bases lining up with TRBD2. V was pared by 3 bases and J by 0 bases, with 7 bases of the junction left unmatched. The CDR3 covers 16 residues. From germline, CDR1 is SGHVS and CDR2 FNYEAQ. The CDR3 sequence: CASSFAGGSYSYEQYF. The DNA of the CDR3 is TGTGCCAGCAGCTTTGCGGGGGGATCTTACTCCTACGAGCAGTACTTC.

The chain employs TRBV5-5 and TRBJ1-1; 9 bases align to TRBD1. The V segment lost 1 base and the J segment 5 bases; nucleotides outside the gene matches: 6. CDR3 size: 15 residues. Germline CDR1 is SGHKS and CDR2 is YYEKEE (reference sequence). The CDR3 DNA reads TGTGCCAGCAGCTTGACAGGGGGCGTTCGGACTGAAGCTTTCTTT. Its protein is CASSLTGGVRTEAFF. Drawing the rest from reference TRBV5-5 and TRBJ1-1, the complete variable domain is DAGVTQSPTHLIKTRGQQVTLRCSPISGHKSVSWYQQVLGQGPQFIFQYYEKEERGRGNFPDRFSARQFPNYSSELNVNALLLGDSALYLCASSLTGGVRTEAFFGQGTRLTVV.

The CDR3 spells CSVEQGPEAFF. The CDR3 DNA reads TGCAGCGTTGAACAGGGGCCTGAAGCTTTCTTT. The chain carries TRBV29-1 and TRBJ1-1; D is possibly TRBD1 (6 bases). Per germline, CDR1 SQVTM and CDR2 ANQGSEA. This CDR3 comprises 11 residues. The V end lost 2 bases, the J end lost 6 bases, and 7 bases lay between the germline ends.

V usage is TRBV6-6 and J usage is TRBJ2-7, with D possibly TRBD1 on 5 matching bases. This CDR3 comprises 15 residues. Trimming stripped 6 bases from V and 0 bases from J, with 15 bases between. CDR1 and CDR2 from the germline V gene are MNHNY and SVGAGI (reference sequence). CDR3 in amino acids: CASSRGQASSYEQYF. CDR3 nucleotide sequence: TGTGCCAGCAGCCGCGGACAAGCCAGCTCCTACGAGCAGTACTTC.

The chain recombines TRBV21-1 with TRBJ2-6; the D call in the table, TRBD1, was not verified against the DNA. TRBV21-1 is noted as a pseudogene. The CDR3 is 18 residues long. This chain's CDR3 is CASSPDRGRHAGANVLTF. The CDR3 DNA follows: TGTGCCAGCAGCCCGGACAGGGGGCGCCACGCTGGGGCCAACGTCCTGACTTTC.

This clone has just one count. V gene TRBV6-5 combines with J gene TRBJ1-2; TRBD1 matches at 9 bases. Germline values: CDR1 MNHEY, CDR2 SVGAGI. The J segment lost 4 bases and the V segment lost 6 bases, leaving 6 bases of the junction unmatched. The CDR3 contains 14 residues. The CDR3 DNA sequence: TGTGCCAGCAGCCCAGACAGGGGGATCTATGGCTACACCTTC. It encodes CASSPDRGIYGYTF.

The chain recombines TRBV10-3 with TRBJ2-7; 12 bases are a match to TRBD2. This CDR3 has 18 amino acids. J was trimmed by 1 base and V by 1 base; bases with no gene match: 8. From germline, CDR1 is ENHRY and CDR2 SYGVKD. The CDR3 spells CAISEFASGGAGSYEQYF. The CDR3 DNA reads TGTGCCATCAGTGAGTTCGCTAGCGGGGGGGCTGGGTCCTACGAGCAGTACTTC.

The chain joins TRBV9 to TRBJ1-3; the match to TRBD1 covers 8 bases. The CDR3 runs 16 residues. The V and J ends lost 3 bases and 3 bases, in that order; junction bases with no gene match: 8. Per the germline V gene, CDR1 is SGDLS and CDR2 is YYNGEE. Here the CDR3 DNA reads TGTGCCAGCAGCGAAAACCACAGGGGGTTTGGAAACACCATATATTTT. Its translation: CASSENHRGFGNTIYF.

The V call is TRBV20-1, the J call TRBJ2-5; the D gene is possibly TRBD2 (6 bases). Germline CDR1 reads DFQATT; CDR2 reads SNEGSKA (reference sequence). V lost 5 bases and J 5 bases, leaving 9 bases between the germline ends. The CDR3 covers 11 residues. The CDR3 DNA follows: TGCAGTGCTGGGGGGAGGGAGACCCAGTACTTC. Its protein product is CSAGGRETQYF.

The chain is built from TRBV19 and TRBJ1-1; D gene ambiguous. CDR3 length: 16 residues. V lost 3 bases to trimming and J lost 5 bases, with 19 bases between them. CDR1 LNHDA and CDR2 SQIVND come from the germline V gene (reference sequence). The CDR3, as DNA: TGTGCCAGTAGTATGTGGATGGGAAGGGAGTCTACTGAAGCTTTCTTT. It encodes CASSMWMGRESTEAFF.

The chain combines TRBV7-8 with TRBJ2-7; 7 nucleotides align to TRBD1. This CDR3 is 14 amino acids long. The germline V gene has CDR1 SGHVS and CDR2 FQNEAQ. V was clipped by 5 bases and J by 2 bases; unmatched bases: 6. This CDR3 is CASSQPGQTYEQYF. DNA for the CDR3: TGTGCCAGCAGCCAACCGGGACAGACCTACGAGCAGTACTTC.

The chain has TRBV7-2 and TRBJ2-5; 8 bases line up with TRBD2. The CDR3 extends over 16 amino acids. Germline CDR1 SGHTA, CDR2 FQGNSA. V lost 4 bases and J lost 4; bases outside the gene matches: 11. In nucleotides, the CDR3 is TGTGCCAGCAGCTCCGGAAATCCGGGACTAGTAGAGACCCAGTACTTC. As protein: CASSSGNPGLVETQYF. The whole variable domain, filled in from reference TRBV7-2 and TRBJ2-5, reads GAGVSQSPSNKVTEKGKDVELRCDPISGHTALYWYRQSLGQGLEFLIYFQGNSAPDKSGLPSDRFSAERTGGSVSTLTIQRTQQEDSAVYLCASSSGNPGLVETQYFGPGTRLLVL.